One sample yielded the 27 T cell receptor beta chains listed below, sequenced in a study of blood T cell repertoires in COVID-19 (dated by TCRdb to the early 2020s). Receptor libraries were prepared by the immunoSEQ multiplex PCR assay. TCRdb provides this immuneACCESS table in a form limited to in-frame rearrangements. Some clones are lacking; in checked studies, under half of them reflect an unresolved V gene, and why the rest are absent is not known. This sample has under 45,000 clones in its table, and more than 90% of those were observed once. 30% to 45% of the sample is in the top ten clones. Sequences were obtained from peripheral blood. The receptors were sampled from a man between 60 and 75 years old with active or convalescent COVID-19.

The rearrangement joins TRBV28 to TRBJ1-2; D gene uncertain. The germline gives CDR1 MDHEN, CDR2 SYDVKM. This CDR3 is 15 amino acids long. The ends were cut back, 6 bases at V and 0 bases at J, with 14 bases in the middle. The CDR3, as DNA: TGTGCCAGCAGCCCCCGTGAGTTAGCTAACTATGGCTACACCTTC. It translates to CASSPRELANYGYTF.

The gene calls are TRBV18 and TRBJ1-4; D unclear. The CDR3 is made up of 14 amino acids. Germline CDR1 and CDR2: KGHSH and LQKENI. Trimming cost V 2 bases and J 0 bases, with 4 bases left between them. CDR3 nucleotide sequence: TGTGCCAGCTCACCAGCAGCAACTAATGAAAAACTGTTTTTT. It is translated as CASSPAATNEKLFF.

The chain has TRBV2 and TRBJ2-1, with D hard to call. With 6 bases removed from V and 10 bases from J, the gap between germline ends came to 19 bases. CDR1 is SNHLY and CDR2 is FYNNEI in the germline V gene. The CDR3 is 14 amino acids. The CDR3 sequence is CASRRVGGQHEQFF. The CDR3 DNA reads TGTGCCAGCAGGAGAGTGGGTGGGCAGCACGAGCAGTTCTTC.

The chain combines TRBV20-1 with TRBJ2-3, with TRBD2 identical over 8 bases. Trimming at V came to 3 bases and at J to 0 bases, leaving 8 bases not matched to a gene. Germline CDR1 DFQATT, CDR2 SNEGSKA (reference sequence). This CDR3 comprises 16 residues. This CDR3 is CSASRVAGLSTDTQYF. The CDR3 DNA sequence: TGCAGTGCTAGTCGGGTAGCGGGGCTTAGCACAGATACGCAGTATTTT.

This clone occurred once. The V call is TRBV27, the J call TRBJ2-1; TRBD2 aligns across 10 bases. V shed 6 bases and J 4 bases; nucleotides not matched to a gene: 6. The CDR3 has 15 residues. CDR1 and CDR2 from the germline V gene are MNHEY and SMNVEV (reference sequence). CDR3 sequence: CASRLLAGAYNEQFF. In DNA, the CDR3 is TGTGCCAGCAGGCTTCTAGCGGGGGCGTACAATGAGCAGTTCTTC.

V gene TRBV10-3 combines with J gene TRBJ1-2; 9 bases agree with TRBD1. The CDR3 sequence is 14 residues long. The germline gives CDR1 ENHRY, CDR2 SYGVKD. Germline trimming cut 11 bases from V and 8 bases from J; bases unmatched to any gene: 15. CDR3 DNA: TGTGCCGTCGCTACAGGGGGCGTCGGCTGGGGCTACACCTTC. This sequence encodes CAVATGGVGWGYTF.

The genes are TRBV7-9 and TRBJ1-6; 8 positions agree with TRBD1. V lost 5 bases and J lost 7; bases outside the gene matches: 1. CDR3 length equals 13 residues. Germline loops: CDR1 SEHNR, CDR2 FQNEAQ (reference sequence). The CDR3 sequence is CASSGTGNSPLHF. DNA of the CDR3: TGTGCCAGCAGCGGGACAGGCAATTCACCCCTCCACTTT.

The rearrangement links TRBV6-5 to TRBJ1-1; no definite D call. Trimming stripped 1 base from V and 1 base from J, with 4 bases between. Germline CDR1 MNHEY, CDR2 SVGAGI. The length of the CDR3 is 13 residues. For the CDR3, the DNA is TGTGCCAGCAGTTACTGGAGGAACACTGAAGCTTTCTTT. Amino acids: CASSYWRNTEAFF.

The chain links TRBV14 to TRBJ2-5; possible D gene TRBD2, 5 bases. V dropped 1 base and J dropped 2 bases, with 17 bases sitting between them. This CDR3 region has 17 residues. CDR1 is SGHDN and CDR2 is FVKESK in the germline V gene. The CDR3 loop reads CASSQVSSGVSQETQYF. CDR3 sequence (DNA): TGTGCCAGCAGCCAAGTGTCAAGCGGTGTAAGTCAAGAGACCCAGTACTTC.

This chain joins TRBV5-1 and TRBJ2-3, with D possibly TRBD1 on 6 matching bases. The V end was cut by 4 bases, the J end by 0 bases, with 12 bases between. The CDR3 contains 15 residues. CDR1 and CDR2 (germline): SGHRS, YFSETQ. The CDR3 DNA sequence: TGCGCCAGCAGCCCCGGACAGACAAGCACAGATACGCAGTATTTT. Translated, it gives CASSPGQTSTDTQYF.

V and J are TRBV18 and TRBJ1-2, with unresolved D. This CDR3 is built from 11 residues. V was clipped by 2 bases and J by 6 bases, with 4 bases between them. Germline values: CDR1 KGHSH, CDR2 LQKENI. CDR3 nucleotides: TGTGCCAGCTCACCAAGAGATGGCTACACCTTC. It encodes CASSPRDGYTF. Using reference TRBV18 and TRBJ1-2 for the parts outside the CDR3, the full variable domain is NAGVMQNPRHLVRRRGQEARLRCSPMKGHSHVYWYRQLPEEGLKFMVYLQKENIIDESGMPKERFSAEFPKEGPSILRIQQVVRGDSAAYFCASSPRDGYTFGSGTRLTVV.

The table lists this clone with a count of one. The V gene is TRBV11-3, the J gene TRBJ2-2, with 8 nucleotides matching TRBD1. CDR1 and CDR2 (germline): SGHNT, YENEEA. This CDR3 contains 19 residues. With V trimmed by 0 bases and J by 1 base, 10 bases remained unmatched. The CDR3 coding sequence is TGTGCCAGCAGCTTAGAGGGCGTGTGGGGACAGGAGAACACCGGGGAGCTGTTTTTT. It is translated as CASSLEGVWGQENTGELFF.

The CDR3 sequence: CASSGGAGEPQHF. The CDR3 coding sequence is TGTGCCAGCAGCGGGGGGGCGGGAGAGCCCCAGCATTTT. The J gene is TRBJ1-5, the V gene TRBV9, with D perhaps TRBD1 (6 bases). The CDR3 loop spans 13 amino acids. V shed 3 bases and J shed 8 bases, with 12 bases lying between them. Germline CDR1 reads SGDLS; CDR2 reads YYNGEE.

The genes are TRBV10-3 and TRBJ1-1; 8 bases match TRBD1. Looked up from germline, CDR1 is ENHRY and CDR2 is SYGVKD. Trimming cost V 6 bases and J 0 bases; bases outside gene matches: 12. The CDR3 has 17 amino acids. CDR3 nucleotides: TGTGCCATCAGAGAGGGGCAGGGGGCTCTTGTGAACACTGAAGCTTTCTTT. Translation gives CAIREGQGALVNTEAFF.

This chain joins TRBV6-6 and TRBJ1-5; the D gene is possibly TRBD1 (6 bases). The V end lost 6 bases, the J end lost 5 bases, and 17 bases lay between the germline ends. Germline V gene sequence: CDR1 MNHNY, CDR2 SVGAGI (reference sequence). This CDR3 has 15 residues. For the CDR3, the DNA is TGTGCCAGCAGCTCCATCAGGGGTTCGGATCAGCCCCAGCATTTT. Translation gives CASSSIRGSDQPQHF.

The genes are TRBV7-9 and TRBJ1-1; a possible D gene is TRBD1 (6 bases). Trimming pared 3 bases from V and 2 bases from J, leaving 10 bases between. CDR1 and CDR2 (germline): SEHNR, FQNEAQ (reference sequence). The CDR3 has 14 residues. The CDR3 DNA reads TGTGCCAGCAGCTTCGCCAGGGGTAACACTGAAGCTTTCTTT. Translated, it gives CASSFARGNTEAFF.

The genes are TRBV9 and TRBJ1-1; 8 bases map to TRBD1. Germline loops: CDR1 SGDLS, CDR2 YYNGEE. The length of the CDR3 is 13 residues. Germline trimming cut 4 bases from V and 5 bases from J; bases unmatched to any gene: 4. The CDR3 sequence is CASSTTGGTEAFF. Written as DNA, the CDR3 is TGTGCCAGCAGCACTACAGGGGGGACTGAAGCTTTCTTT.

The CDR3 region is CASSLSAGTDTQYF. CDR3 DNA: TGTGCCAGCAGCTTGTCTGCAGGCACAGATACGCAGTATTTT. The rearrangement uses TRBV5-8 and TRBJ2-3, with D unclear. Germline CDR1 reads SGHTS; CDR2 reads YDEGEE. V dropped 1 base and J dropped 1 base, with 7 bases sitting between them. The CDR3 runs 14 residues. The full variable domain, rest sourced from reference TRBV5-8 and TRBJ2-3, is EAGVTQSPTHLIKTRGQQATLRCSPISGHTSVYWYQQALGLGLQFLLWYDEGEERNRGNFPPRFSGRQFPNYSSELNVNALELEDSALYLCASSLSAGTDTQYFGPGTRLTVL.

The V call is TRBV27, the J call TRBJ2-6, with D unresolved. Germline V gene lookup returns CDR1 MNHEY and CDR2 SMNVEV (reference sequence). The CDR3 has 14 amino acids. Trimming took off 6 bases at V and 0 bases at J, with 6 bases between the two ends. The CDR3, as DNA: TGTGCCAGCAGATTCGTCTCTGGGGCCAACGTCCTGACTTTC. Protein: CASRFVSGANVLTF.

This rearrangement joins TRBV2 to TRBJ1-5; TRBD1 matches 8 bases. V was pared by 9 bases and J by 2 bases, with 3 bases of the junction left unmatched. Germline CDR1 is SNHLY and CDR2 is FYNNEI. The CDR3 is made up of 13 amino acids. CDR3 sequence (DNA): TGTGCCAGTCAGGGACAGGGCAATCAGCCCCAGCATTTT. It encodes CASQGQGNQPQHF.

The V gene is TRBV20-1, the J gene TRBJ2-3; 8 nucleotides match TRBD2. Germline V gene lookup returns CDR1 DFQATT and CDR2 SNEGSKA (reference sequence). CDR3 length: 15 amino acids. V gave up 3 bases and J gave up 6 bases; unmatched junction bases: 11. The CDR3 coding sequence is TGCAGTGCTAGTGGATTAGCGGGATATGAGGATACGCAGTATTTT. As protein: CSASGLAGYEDTQYF.

This clone occurred once. The chain has TRBV18 and TRBJ1-2; unclear D gene. The germline V gene has CDR1 KGHSH and CDR2 LQKENI. V lost 2 bases and J lost 7, with 5 bases in between. This CDR3 has 11 residues. The CDR3 protein is CASSPRGGYTF. As DNA, the CDR3 is TGTGCCAGCTCACCAAGAGGTGGCTACACCTTC.

The chain employs TRBV19 and TRBJ1-4, with 7 bases that match TRBD1. Looked up from germline, CDR1 is LNHDA and CDR2 is SQIVND (reference sequence). J was trimmed by 8 bases and V by 6 bases; bases with no gene match: 9. The CDR3 has 14 amino acids. This CDR3 is CASSDRETREKLFF. The CDR3 region has the DNA TGTGCCAGTAGCGACAGGGAAACGCGCGAAAAACTGTTTTTT.

The V gene is TRBV30, the J gene TRBJ1-5; 9 positions match TRBD1. The CDR3 totals 15 residues. CDR1 is GTSNPN and CDR2 is SVGIG in the germline V gene (reference sequence). The V segment lost 1 base and the J segment 6 bases; nucleotides outside the gene matches: 7. This chain's CDR3 is CAWSANRGLSQPQHF. The CDR3 DNA is TGTGCCTGGAGTGCGAACAGGGGGCTAAGTCAGCCCCAGCATTTT.

This clone was detected once. The chain links TRBV27 to TRBJ1-2; 10 nucleotides match TRBD1. CDR3 length equals 14 residues. The J segment lost 4 bases and the V segment lost 4 bases, leaving 3 bases of the junction unmatched. Germline CDR1 is MNHEY and CDR2 is SMNVEV (reference sequence). CDR3 protein: CASSYRTGGYGYTF. CDR3 bases: TGTGCCAGCAGTTATAGGACAGGGGGCTATGGCTACACCTTC.

This sequence joins TRBV11-2 and TRBJ1-2; a weak D match, TRBD1 (6 bases). Trimming left V 2 bases short and J 5 bases short, with 9 bases between. Germline CDR1 is SGHAT and CDR2 is FQNNGV. This CDR3 is built from 13 residues. CDR3 DNA: TGTGCCAGCAGCTTAAACAGGGAATATGGCTACACCTTC. Translating gives CASSLNREYGYTF.

With regard to this clone: Its ends do not fully match the called genes, so a read error is possible. Here the CDR3 reads CASTLQGARPYGYTF. For the CDR3, the DNA is TGTGCCAGCACCTTACAGGGGGCCCGACCCTATGGCTACACCTTC. J is TRBJ1-2 and V is TRBV7-9; 9 bases agree with TRBD1. The CDR3 totals 15 residues. Germline lookup yields CDR1 SEHNR and CDR2 FQNEAQ (reference sequence).